This section outlines one TCR beta chain sequence together with its context. Its antigen remains unidentified. Libraries were prepared by immunoSEQ multiplex PCR; TCRdb keeps only in-frame clonotypes and omits some of them. The table shows approximately 220,000 clones, with approximately 87% occurring only once. CDR3 size: 15 residues. In germline, CDR1 is MGHRA, CDR2 YSYEKL. The trim removed 3 bases at V and 6 bases at J, leaving 3 bases unmatched. The sample comes from a study of cytomegalovirus exposure and HLA in healthy donors. General observations from the study: The tendency of first-cohort TCR clusters to co-occur in the roughly 130 validation repertoires was the finding of a later analysis.

This chain links TRBV4-1 with TRBJ2-3, with TRBD2 identical over 13 bases. The specimen was PBMCs. The receptor's source is a young man in good health and CMV-seronegative. The CDR3 DNA reads as TGCGCCAGCAGCCAGTCGGGACTAGCGGGGGATACGCAGTATTTT. Its protein is CASSQSGLAGDTQYF.